This T cell receptor beta chain stems from a study of vaccination effects on CD4 cells after COVID-19. Findings of the study overall: Clones that were induced by infection or by vaccine showed marked contraction late after vaccination.

V lost 1 base and J lost 5; bases outside the gene matches: 4. The germline gives CDR1 SGHDN, CDR2 FVKESK. The CDR3 totals 14 residues. Details on this clone: Antigen unknown.

ViraFEST assay sequencing came after antigen-specific CD4+ T cells were expanded with viral peptide pools. Following a roughly eleven-day culture, CD4+ T cells were purified. According to the study, vaccine recipients showed no prior SARS-CoV-2 infection and negative nucleocapsid antibodies. A few million PBMC per well were cultured with roughly 9 IU/ml IL-2 and about 9.8 ug/ml peptides. Clones were sequenced by immunoSEQ multiplex PCR, and TCRdb holds only the in-frame ones, with some missing. The sample has about 65,000 clones, approximately 76% seen once. The clonotype was recovered from a human donor who received a COVID-19 vaccine. The sequencing here drew on CD4+ T cells from PBMCs cultured with HCoV-NL63 spike peptides, taken before COVID-19 vaccination. This rearrangement joins TRBV14 to TRBJ1-2; TRBD1 matches at 7 bases. The CDR3 reads CASSQGGTEYGYTF. CDR3 DNA sequence: TGTGCCAGCAGCCAAGGCGGGACAGAGTATGGCTACACCTTC. Supplemented by reference TRBV14 and TRBJ1-2, the full variable domain reads EAGVTQFPSHSVIEKGQTVTLRCDPISGHDNLYWYRRVMGKEIKFLLHFVKESKQDESGMPNNRFLAERTGGTYSTLKVQPAELEDSGVYFCASSQGGTEYGYTFGSGTRLTVV.